Sequencing of this T cell receptor beta chain was carried out in a study of T cells in Graves' hyperthyroidism and ophthalmopathy (dated by TCRdb to the late 2010s). The study in broad terms: Peripheral blood was collected at initial diagnosis, before any treatment. To identify TCR V-J signatures that set the groups apart, the researchers used a discovery cohort of 90 to 100 patients, made up of around 40 with Graves' ophthalmopathy and 57 with stable Graves' hyperthyroidism. Prospective prediction of ophthalmopathy was tested in an independent validation cohort of some 19 hyperthyroidism patients and 17 patients who later progressed to ophthalmopathy. For training and testing, the roughly 97 patients in the discovery cohort were randomly divided in a 7:3 ratio. In about 6 Graves' hyperthyroidism patients, the study also compared T-cell repertoires from thyroid tissue with T-cell repertoires from blood. Following sampling, methimazole starting at 30 mg daily was given to hyperthyroidism patients, and high-dose intravenous methylprednisolone was given to ophthalmopathy patients. According to the paper, TCR Vbeta CDR3 sequencing was carried out on 135 peripheral blood samples, which came from over 40 ophthalmopathy, 70 to 80 hyperthyroidism and roughly 17 progressor patients. Overall study results and their limits: Most expanded thyroid clonotypes (frequency above 0.001) were also found in blood, which suggests that blood repertoires may mirror thyroid immune responses. In validation, progression to ophthalmopathy was predicted by the model with approximately 67% sensitivity and roughly 76% specificity, a median of approximately 6.5 months before onset. Ophthalmopathy was separated from stable hyperthyroidism by a 13 V-J signature model, with over 85% sensitivity and roughly 81% specificity obtained in cross-validation and 80%/75% obtained in testing. No statistical method was used to fix the sample size in advance, and group allocation was not hidden from the investigators.

Amplification of TCR beta CDR3 regions was carried out from RNA transcripts. The TCR CDR3 was subjected to a first round of RT-PCR using the HTBI primer set and the Qiagen OneStep RT-PCR kit. Libraries were constructed in a second round of multiplex PCR, after which size selection and purification were carried out. The libraries were sequenced on an Illumina HiSeq2000 using paired-end 100 bp reads. As for the authors' bioinformatics: SOAPnuke was used to process the raw data, with reads discarded if the reads contained adapters or uncalled bases, had a mean Phred below 15, or lacked an exact constant-primer or identifier match. COPE v1.2.5 was used to merge high-quality paired reads, and clonotypes were defined as unique nucleotide sequences. Clonotypes were aligned to IMGT TRBV, TRBD and TRBJ reference segments using MiTCR v1.1. The analysis was restricted to V-J combinations with a frequency above 0.0001, which together covered 98% to 99.2% of the repertoires. A TCS score was defined as the ratio between F50 (clonal expansion) and ExV (chaos), using BLOSUM62-based TCRdist between CDR3 peptides within each V-J. Welch's t-statistics and random forest reduced some 510 V-J features to 10 to 15, which were used in a naive Bayes classifier (R e1071). TCRdb reprocessing: public reads trimmed at Q25 with fastp, clones called with MiXCR, in-frame beta chains kept. CDR3 protein sequences are deduplicated, and each keeps its most common genes and DNA. The V and J calls here are based on TCRdb, not the publication. This sample gives 360,000 or so distinct CDR3 sequences in total; 15% to 20% of them show up just once. The ten largest clones capture 3% to 4% of the sample.

CDR1 and CDR2, looked up from the germline V gene, are SGHAT and FQNNGV. CDR3 length: 15 amino acids, cysteine to phenylalanine. Only the CDR3 DNA stays, 45 bases, in frame from base 1. Trimming takes 5 bases from V and 8 bases from J, and the germline ends sit 21 bases apart. Ten or more counts support this clonotype. No antigen is known for it. No base qualities exist here, and no much larger clone lies one base off it. Graves' hyperthyroidism was defined as stable when no progression to ophthalmopathy occurred over 18 months of follow-up. Hyperthyroidism patients were aged 18 to 65 years and newly diagnosed, with disease duration of less than 2 months. Any patient with an uncontrolled infection, another autoimmune disease, pregnancy or lactation was excluded. Diagnoses were based on clinical symptoms, serum thyroxine and TRAb, thyroid ultrasound and orbital computed tomography. PBMCs were separated from over 9 ml of fresh peripheral blood using Ficoll-Paque density gradient centrifugation. Total RNA was extracted using Trizol reagent, and RNA quality was assessed on an Agilent 2100 Bioanalyzer.

The sequence was collected from a woman aged 18-35 years with Graves' hyperthyroidism. The specimen was blood. This chain is built from TRBV11-2 and TRBJ1-2, and TRBD1 may be the D gene, going by 6 matching bases. DNA sequence: TGTGCCAGCAGCCGAGGGGACACCCGGGGGAACGGCTACACCTTC. It translates as CASSRGDTRGNGYTF. When the CDR3 is completed using the reference TRBV11-2 and TRBJ1-2 genes on either side, the full variable domain is EAGVAQSPRYKIIEKRQSVAFWCNPISGHATLYWYQQILGQGPKLLIQFQNNGVVDDSQLPKDRFSAERLKGVDSTLKIQPAKLEDSAVYLCASSRGDTRGNGYTFGSGTRLTVV.